The rows below give T cell receptor beta chains drawn from one sample of a study of technical replicates of blood from a handful of donors. Sequenced by immunoSEQ multiplex PCR; TCRdb stores in-frame clones only, minus some. The table lists 14,000 or so clones, just under 85% of them singletons. The sample was PBMCs. These receptors all stem from a human donor in good health. CDR3s include the opening cysteine and the closing phenylalanine or tryptophan. D genes are given only for firm matches. Clone sizes are given selectively: once, few, many, or a class where the clone is expanded.

V gene	clone size	J gene	D gene	CDR3 DNA	CDR3 protein
TRBV2	-	TRBJ2-1	TRBD2	TGTGCCATCCCAGGTTTCACTAGCGGTTACAATGAGCAGTTCTTC	CAIPGFTSGYNEQFF
TRBV6-5	-	TRBJ2-1	-	TGTGCCAGCAGCAAGGAGCTGCACAATGAGCAGTTCTTC	CASSKELHNEQFF
TRBV7-6	-	TRBJ2-7	-	TGTGCCAGCAGCTTAGTGGGGGGCTACGAGCAGTACTTC	CASSLVGGYEQYF
TRBV10-3	-	TRBJ2-6	-	TGTGCCATCAGTGACACCAGGGGCACCCCCTCTGGGGCCAACGTCCTGACTTTC	CAISDTRGTPSGANVLTF
TRBV5-4	few	TRBJ1-2	TRBD1	TGTGCCAGCAGCTTGGGCGGGACAGGGATCGATGGCTACACCTTC	CASSLGGTGIDGYTF
TRBV14	-	TRBJ2-3	-	TGTGCCAGCAGCCAACCCCCCGGGGATACGCAGTATTTT	CASSQPPGDTQYF
TRBV30	-	TRBJ2-4	-	TGTGCCTGGAGTGGTCCTACGCTCTTGGCCAAAAACATTCAGTACTTC	CAWSGPTLLAKNIQYF
TRBV7-9	-	TRBJ2-3	-	TGTGCCAGCAGGGAGACGGGAGCCCCAGATACGCAGTATTTT	CASRETGAPDTQYF
TRBV7-3	-	TRBJ2-7	TRBD2	TGTGCCAGCAGCTTTACGGGAGGGCCTCAATACGAGCAGTACTTC	CASSFTGGPQYEQYF
TRBV28	-	TRBJ1-2	-	TGTGCCAGCACCCTGTCGAGCTATGGCTACACCTTC	CASTLSSYGYTF